This is a list of T cell receptor beta chains from one sample in a study of human CD8 memory T cell subsets. TCRdb re-called the 5' RACE reads; one entry per CDR3 protein, DNA not given. This table holds about 6,500 distinct CDR3 sequences. Sequenced: CD8+ T cells from PBMCs. The origin of the receptors is a human donor in good health. Both conserved end residues are part of each CDR3. The size entry is marked missing in some rows and otherwise reads once, few, many or a size class.

j_gene: TRBJ2-1
abundance: NA
v_gene: TRBV29-1
CDR3aa: CSGYRVAGVGDEQFF

j_gene: TRBJ2-7
abundance: NA
v_gene: TRBV7-9
CDR3aa: CASSSPEVAGVAEQYF

j_gene: TRBJ2-2
abundance: medium-sized
v_gene: TRBV7-9
CDR3aa: CASSFSTGELFF

j_gene: TRBJ2-1
abundance: NA
v_gene: TRBV7-3
CDR3aa: CASSLGARDNEQFF

j_gene: TRBJ2-1
abundance: NA
v_gene: TRBV29-1
CDR3aa: CSVEGIRGTSVNEQFF

j_gene: TRBJ2-7
abundance: NA
v_gene: TRBV24-1
CDR3aa: CATARREGDEQYF

j_gene: TRBJ2-2
abundance: NA
v_gene: TRBV6-6
CDR3aa: CATWLWGELFF

j_gene: TRBJ2-5
abundance: NA
v_gene: TRBV3-1
CDR3aa: CASTYSGQGPETQYF

j_gene: TRBJ2-1
abundance: NA
v_gene: TRBV10-3
CDR3aa: CAISRAGDEQFF

j_gene: TRBJ1-4
abundance: NA
v_gene: TRBV5-1
CDR3aa: CASSPLGGTNEKLFF

j_gene: TRBJ2-1
abundance: medium-sized
v_gene: TRBV19
CDR3aa: CASSLWGNEQFF

j_gene: TRBJ2-7
abundance: NA
v_gene: TRBV13
CDR3aa: CASSLGASGRGSTYEQYF

j_gene: TRBJ2-3
abundance: NA
v_gene: TRBV19
CDR3aa: CASTPPGSAGDTQYF

j_gene: TRBJ2-1
abundance: large
v_gene: TRBV27
CDR3aa: CASSPSWGGFGEQFF

j_gene: TRBJ1-2
abundance: NA
v_gene: TRBV12-3/TRBV12-4
CDR3aa: CASSLGNYPYGYTF

j_gene: TRBJ2-7
abundance: NA
v_gene: TRBV27
CDR3aa: CASSQGPWDYEQYF

j_gene: TRBJ1-1
abundance: NA
v_gene: TRBV29-1
CDR3aa: CSAPGLMNTEAFF

j_gene: TRBJ2-1
abundance: medium-sized
v_gene: TRBV28
CDR3aa: CASSGTSRDNEQFF

j_gene: TRBJ1-5
abundance: NA
v_gene: TRBV20-1
CDR3aa: CSAKAGTRGDQPQHF

j_gene: TRBJ2-1
abundance: NA
v_gene: TRBV3-1
CDR3aa: CASSDNLNEQFF

j_gene: TRBJ1-5
abundance: NA
v_gene: TRBV28
CDR3aa: CASSLYQSNQPQHF

j_gene: TRBJ2-7
abundance: NA
v_gene: TRBV9
CDR3aa: CASSVVPSSYEQYF

j_gene: TRBJ1-1
abundance: NA
v_gene: TRBV29-1
CDR3aa: CSGVRGAYTEAFF

j_gene: TRBJ2-1
abundance: NA
v_gene: TRBV7-9
CDR3aa: CASSLERLAYNEQFF

j_gene: TRBJ2-3
abundance: NA
v_gene: TRBV28
CDR3aa: CASSLDPATLKGTQYF

j_gene: TRBJ2-7
abundance: NA
v_gene: TRBV12-3/TRBV12-4
CDR3aa: CASAAGPSYEQYF

j_gene: TRBJ2-7
abundance: NA
v_gene: TRBV29-1
CDR3aa: CSVQQGASYEQYF

j_gene: TRBJ2-2
abundance: NA
v_gene: TRBV15
CDR3aa: CATSRAQDFTDGAGELFF

j_gene: TRBJ2-7
abundance: NA
v_gene: TRBV28
CDR3aa: CASRGPGQGSYEQYF

j_gene: TRBJ2-5
abundance: large
v_gene: TRBV7-9
CDR3aa: CASSPGLLYETQYF

j_gene: TRBJ2-1
abundance: NA
v_gene: TRBV20-1
CDR3aa: CSARGLAGTGYNEQFF

j_gene: TRBJ2-7
abundance: NA
v_gene: TRBV5-5
CDR3aa: CASSWGSDEQYF

j_gene: TRBJ2-7
abundance: NA
v_gene: TRBV28
CDR3aa: CASTLGGNPYEQYF

j_gene: TRBJ2-3
abundance: NA
v_gene: TRBV30
CDR3aa: CAWRDFASTDTQYF

j_gene: TRBJ2-2
abundance: NA
v_gene: TRBV20-1
CDR3aa: CSASVNGRAMTGELFF

j_gene: TRBJ2-3
abundance: NA
v_gene: TRBV20-1
CDR3aa: CSARLDRVRVRTDTQYF

j_gene: TRBJ2-1
abundance: medium-sized
v_gene: TRBV29-1
CDR3aa: CSVERYNEQFF

j_gene: TRBJ1-1
abundance: medium-sized
v_gene: TRBV5-1
CDR3aa: CASSLGTSTDTEAFF

j_gene: TRBJ1-3
abundance: NA
v_gene: TRBV20-1
CDR3aa: CSARGIPYGQSSGNTIYF

j_gene: TRBJ2-1
abundance: medium-sized
v_gene: TRBV7-3
CDR3aa: CASSQGLAGGPYNEQFF

j_gene: TRBJ1-1
abundance: NA
v_gene: TRBV25-1
CDR3aa: CASGGAGTEAFF

j_gene: TRBJ2-1
abundance: NA
v_gene: TRBV19
CDR3aa: CATVGMYNEQFF

j_gene: TRBJ2-1
abundance: NA
v_gene: TRBV11-2
CDR3aa: CASSGLSGRFDNEQFF

j_gene: TRBJ2-5
abundance: hyperexpanded
v_gene: TRBV7-2
CDR3aa: CASSLMASGEETQYF

j_gene: TRBJ2-3
abundance: NA
v_gene: TRBV6-5
CDR3aa: CASSYSELGATDTQYF

j_gene: TRBJ2-1
abundance: NA
v_gene: TRBV11-2
CDR3aa: CASSPGTSGRNEQFF

j_gene: TRBJ2-6
abundance: NA
v_gene: TRBV7-8
CDR3aa: CASSLDWLSGANVLTF

j_gene: TRBJ2-1
abundance: NA
v_gene: TRBV29-1
CDR3aa: CSVSGLAGGPNEQFF

j_gene: TRBJ1-1
abundance: NA
v_gene: TRBV5-1
CDR3aa: CASSYRGQGNTEAFF

j_gene: TRBJ2-1
abundance: NA
v_gene: TRBV28
CDR3aa: CASTLLGASGNEQFF

j_gene: TRBJ1-1
abundance: NA
v_gene: TRBV7-9
CDR3aa: CASQDTYTEAFF

j_gene: TRBJ2-1
abundance: NA
v_gene: TRBV29-1
CDR3aa: CSAREREAYNEQFF

j_gene: TRBJ1-5
abundance: NA
v_gene: TRBV7-9
CDR3aa: CASSSQGGRNQPQHF

j_gene: TRBJ1-3
abundance: NA
v_gene: TRBV29-1
CDR3aa: CSVETGTGLSGNTIYF

j_gene: TRBJ2-1
abundance: NA
v_gene: TRBV6-6
CDR3aa: CASRGSGNEQFF

j_gene: TRBJ2-1
abundance: NA
v_gene: TRBV16
CDR3aa: CASSQSEGSSYNEQFF

j_gene: TRBJ2-7
abundance: NA
v_gene: TRBV25-1
CDR3aa: CASSDTGTSEFYEQYF

j_gene: TRBJ2-5
abundance: NA
v_gene: TRBV3-1
CDR3aa: CASSLRTQETQYF

j_gene: TRBJ2-7
abundance: NA
v_gene: TRBV5-6
CDR3aa: CASSSTSFHEQYF